These 4 T cell receptor beta chains originate from one sample sequenced in a study of T cells after yellow fever vaccination. MiXCR was run by TCRdb on the 5' RACE reads, yielding one entry per CDR3 protein. Of 350,000 to 450,000 distinct CDR3 sequences in the sample, 6.2% were seen once. The source was PBMCs, collected 5 days after the yellow fever booster vaccination. The receptors were sampled from a man aged 25 to 40 who received the YFV17D yellow fever vaccine.

The V call is TRBV5-4, the J call TRBJ2-7, with a tentative D call TRBD1 (5 bases). Between the trimmed V and J ends, which lost 0 bases and 5 bases, there was a span of 12 bases. CDR1 and CDR2 (germline): SGHNT, YYREEE (reference sequence). This CDR3 has 14 residues. In DNA, the CDR3 is TGTGCCAGCAGCTTGGGGGCAGGGATAGACGAGCAGTACTTC. Protein: CASSLGAGIDEQYF.

This sequence joins TRBV9 and TRBJ2-3; D is undetermined. This CDR3 is built from 12 residues. V lost 0 bases, J lost 9 bases, and 8 bases lay in between. The germline gives CDR1 SGDLS, CDR2 YYNGEE. CDR3 protein: CASSVEERTQYF. The CDR3 DNA reads as TGTGCCAGCAGCGTAGAGGAGCGAACGCAGTATTTT.

This clonotype was seen many times. This rearrangement joins TRBV28 to TRBJ1-6, with 7 bases lining up with TRBD1. Germline assignment: CDR1 MDHEN and CDR2 SYDVKM. The junction had 15 bases not matched to a gene; V was cut back by 6 bases and J by 13 bases. The CDR3 contains 15 residues. In nucleotides, the CDR3 is TGTGCCAGCAGGCTCTTGCATCAACAGGGGACCCCCCTCCACTTT. It translates to CASRLLHQQGTPLHF.

At least ten counts were recorded for this clonotype. This chain connects TRBV7-2 to TRBJ2-1; maybe TRBD1 (5 bases). Deletions cut 0 bases from V and 8 bases from J, with 17 bases between. The CDR3 has 16 amino acids. Germline loops: CDR1 SGHTA, CDR2 FQGNSA. CDR3 loop: CASSLAGDKRGDEQFF. In DNA form, the CDR3 reads TGTGCCAGCAGCTTAGCCGGTGACAAAAGGGGCGATGAGCAGTTCTTC.